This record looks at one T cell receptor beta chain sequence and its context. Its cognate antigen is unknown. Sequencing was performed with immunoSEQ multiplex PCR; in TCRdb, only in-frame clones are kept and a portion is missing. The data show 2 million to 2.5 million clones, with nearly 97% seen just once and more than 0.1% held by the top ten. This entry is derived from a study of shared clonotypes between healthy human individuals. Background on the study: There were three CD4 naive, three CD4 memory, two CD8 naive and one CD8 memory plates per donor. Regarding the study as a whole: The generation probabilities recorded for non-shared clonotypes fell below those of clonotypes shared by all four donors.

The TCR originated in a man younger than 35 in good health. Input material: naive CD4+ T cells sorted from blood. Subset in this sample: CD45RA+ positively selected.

The CDR3 loop is CASSEEGSGYGYTF. The CDR3 DNA reads TGCGCCAGCAGTGAGGAGGGCAGCGGCTATGGCTACACCTTC. This chain uses TRBV10-2 with TRBJ1-2, with D hard to call. Germline V CDR1 and CDR2: WSHSY, SAAADI. The CDR3 length is 14 residues. Trimming left V 2 bases short and J 4 bases short, with 11 bases between.